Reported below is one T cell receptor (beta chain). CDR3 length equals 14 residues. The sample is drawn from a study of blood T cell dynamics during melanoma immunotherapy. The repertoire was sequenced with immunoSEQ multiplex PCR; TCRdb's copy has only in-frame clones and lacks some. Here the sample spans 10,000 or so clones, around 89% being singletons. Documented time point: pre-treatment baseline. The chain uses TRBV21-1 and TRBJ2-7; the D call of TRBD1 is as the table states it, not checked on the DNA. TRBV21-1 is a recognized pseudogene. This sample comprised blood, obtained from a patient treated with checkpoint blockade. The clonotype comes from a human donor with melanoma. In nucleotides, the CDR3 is TGTGCCAGCAGCACGGTGGGACACCTCTACGAGCAGTACTTC. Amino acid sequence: CASSTVGHLYEQYF.